This T cell receptor (beta chain) was captured in a study of T cell responses to AZD1222 COVID-19 vaccine. Trimming removed 5 bases at V and 2 bases at J, with 15 bases between. CDR3 length equals 16 residues. Germline CDR1 reads MNHEY; CDR2 reads SVGEGT. With regard to this clone: The antigen remains unidentified.

The assay was immunoSEQ multiplex PCR, and TCRdb's table has in-frame clones only and misses some. The sample includes approximately 97,000 clones, 85% to 90% of them seen just once. Study-level results: Spike regions recognized by vaccine-associated CD4 TCRs spanned the protein, led by 160-218 and 743-854. The study sampled repertoires only after the peak T cell response. Recipients of two AZD1222 doses showed rising Spike-specific TCR breadth and depth. The donor group comprised mostly white British people and more females; the analysis possibly underestimated clonal diversity.

This specimen was peripheral blood, taken on day 0 of AZD1222 vaccination. The TCR was taken from an adult in good health. The rearrangement links TRBV6-2 or TRBV6-3 to TRBJ2-2, with D possibly matching TRBD1 (6 bases). CDR3 DNA sequence: TGTGCCAGCAGTCAGAGAGGACAGACAAACACCGGGGAGCTGTTTTTT. It translates to CASSQRGQTNTGELFF.